The entry that follows covers one T cell receptor (beta chain) sequence. The data derive from a study of STAT5B mutations in CD4+ large granular lymphocyte leukemia. The CDR3 is 15 amino acids. After removal of 5 bases from V and 3 bases from J, the junction contained 6 bases not matched to a gene. CDR1 is LNHDA and CDR2 is SQIVND in the germline V gene (reference sequence). TCRdb keeps only in-frame clones here, not all; method: immunoSEQ multiplex PCR. The sample consists of tens of thousands of clones, roughly four fifths of them appearing once. Controls came from buffy coats of healthy blood donors.

Sequencing used CD4+ T cells from blood buffy coats. This clonotype was sampled from a human donor in good health. J is TRBJ2-7 and V is TRBV19; TRBD2 matches 11 bases. CDR3 loop: CASSDGLAGFYEQYF. The CDR3 DNA reads TGTGCCAGTAGTGACGGACTAGCGGGCTTCTACGAGCAGTACTTC. Full variable domain (rest looked up from reference TRBV19 and TRBJ2-7): DGGITQSPKYLFRKEGQNVTLSCEQNLNHDAMYWYRQDPGQGLRLIYYSQIVNDFQKGDIAEGYSVSREKKESFPLTVTSAQKNPTAFYLCASSDGLAGFYEQYFGPGTRLTVT.